This entry lists 17 T cell receptor beta chains sequenced from one sample in a study of response to subunit inactivated influenza vaccine. TCRdb redid the calling of the RT-PCR reads with MiXCR, one entry per CDR3 protein. This table has over 400,000 distinct CDR3 sequences, roughly 9.8% appearing once. The source material was PBMCs from blood, sampled 40 to 50 days after vaccination. All receptors derive from a man aged 50 or older who received an inactivated influenza vaccine.

This clonotype was seen a few times. The chain employs TRBV5-1 and TRBJ2-1; 9 positions agree with TRBD1. The CDR3 totals 17 residues. The germline V gene has CDR1 SGHRS and CDR2 YFSETQ. V dropped 0 bases and J dropped 3; count of bases not matched to a gene: 7. The CDR3 nucleotides are TGCGCCAGCAGCTTGGGCTTCGGACAGGGGCGCTACAATGAGCAGTTCTTC. Amino acid sequence: CASSLGFGQGRYNEQFF.

This clonotype was seen ten or more times. V gene TRBV29-1 combines with J gene TRBJ2-3; D is undetermined. This CDR3 is built from 13 residues. With 0 bases removed from V and 2 bases from J, the gap between germline ends came to 6 bases. Per the germline V gene, CDR1 is SQVTM and CDR2 is ANQGSEA. The CDR3 DNA is TGCAGCGTTGAAGAGCGGCTCACAGATACGCAGTATTTT. Protein product: CSVEERLTDTQYF.

This clonotype was seen more than once but under ten times. V gene TRBV20-1 combines with J gene TRBJ2-1; TRBD2 might be the D (6 bases). Germline V gene lookup returns CDR1 DFQATT and CDR2 SNEGSKA (reference sequence). Trimming removed 0 bases at V and 15 bases at J, with 15 bases between. The CDR3 is 12 residues long. The CDR3 nucleotides are TGCAGTGCTAGAGAGGCCCCACTAGCACGGTTCTTC. This gives the protein CSAREAPLARFF.

The J gene is TRBJ2-1, the V gene TRBV20-1; D possibly corresponds to TRBD1 (5 bases). The CDR3 is made up of 14 amino acids. V lost 5 bases and J 0 bases, leaving 11 bases between the germline ends. The V gene's germline CDR1 is DFQATT and CDR2 SNEGSKA (reference sequence). The CDR3 DNA is TGCAGTGCTGCAGGGCGGAGCTCCTACAATGAGCAGTTCTTC. Residues: CSAAGRSSYNEQFF.

The sample holds a few counts of this clonotype. The chain joins TRBV28 to TRBJ2-7; TRBD2 matches at 8 bases. The V segment lost 5 bases and the J segment 4 bases; nucleotides outside the gene matches: 13. This CDR3 contains 16 residues. Germline CDR1 MDHEN, CDR2 SYDVKM. CDR3 in amino acids: CASSNWGAGGRYEQYF. CDR3 nucleotides: TGTGCCAGCAGTAATTGGGGGGCGGGAGGCCGTTACGAGCAGTACTTC.

The chain joins TRBV20-1 to TRBJ2-7, with TRBD2 as a possible D gene (6 bases). Germline assignment: CDR1 DFQATT and CDR2 SNEGSKA (reference sequence). The V end lost 0 bases, the J end lost 0 bases, and 12 bases lay between the germline ends. The CDR3 runs to 15 residues. The CDR3 loop reads CSARDPGGFSYEQYF. CDR3 bases: TGCAGTGCTAGAGATCCTGGGGGGTTCTCCTACGAGCAGTACTTC.

This clonotype was detected many times. The CDR3 bases are TGTGCCAGTAGTATAGGGGCTGGTACTAGTAATGAGCAGTTCTTC. It translates to CASSIGAGTSNEQFF. This sequence joins TRBV19 and TRBJ2-1; tentative D call: TRBD2 (5 bases). This CDR3 is 15 amino acids long. Germline V gene lookup returns CDR1 LNHDA and CDR2 SQIVND (reference sequence). Trimming removed 1 base at V and 7 bases at J, with 14 bases between.

V usage is TRBV28 and J usage is TRBJ1-4; the D is unclear. Between the trimmed V and J ends, which lost 0 bases and 0 bases, there was a span of 14 bases. In germline, CDR1 is MDHEN, CDR2 SYDVKM. The CDR3 contains 18 residues. The CDR3, as DNA: TGTGCCAGCAGTTTATGGGGAGCGACTGAAGCAACTAATGAAAAACTGTTTTTT. Amino acids: CASSLWGATEATNEKLFF.

The chain uses TRBV15 and TRBJ1-1; D may be TRBD1 (5 bases). This CDR3 region has 14 residues. Germline CDR1 reads LNHNV; CDR2 reads YYDKDF (reference sequence). Trimming pared 2 bases from V and 4 bases from J, leaving 11 bases between. The CDR3 loop is CATSRRTGGTEAFF. The DNA for the CDR3 is TGTGCCACCAGCAGACGGACGGGGGGCACTGAAGCTTTCTTT.

This clonotype was seen many times. The germline gene is not matched at one end of the junction; a read error may be the cause. The J gene is TRBJ2-7, the V gene TRBV7-2; 7 positions match TRBD1. This CDR3 spans 14 amino acids. Germline V gene data show CDR1 as SGHTA and CDR2 as FQGNSA. CDR3 sequence (DNA): TGTGCCAGCAGTTTAGCCAGGGGGTCCTACGAGCAGTACTTC. Encoded protein: CASSLARGSYEQYF.

The chain uses TRBV11-2 and TRBJ1-1; 7 positions match TRBD1. Germline V gene sequence: CDR1 SGHAT, CDR2 FQNNGV. This CDR3 is 15 amino acids long. The V and J ends lost 3 bases and 5 bases, in that order; junction bases with no gene match: 9. CDR3 loop: CASSFRRGRGTEAFF. As DNA, the CDR3 is TGTGCCAGCAGCTTTAGGAGGGGGCGCGGGACTGAAGCTTTCTTT.

The V and J genes are TRBV11-2 and TRBJ2-4; no definite D call. The germline CDR1 and CDR2 sequences are SGHAT and FQNNGV. V dropped 5 bases and J dropped 6 bases, with 14 bases sitting between them. CDR3 length: 14 amino acids. In DNA, the CDR3 is TGTGCCAGCAGCGCCGACATCTCTGGAAACATTCAGTACTTC. Protein: CASSADISGNIQYF.

This clonotype was seen only a few times. The genes are TRBV6-2 or TRBV6-3 and TRBJ2-4; D is uncertain. The CDR3 sequence is 12 residues long. V lost 9 bases and J lost 5, with 11 bases in between. Germline V gives CDR1 MNHEY, CDR2 SVGEGT. Here the CDR3 DNA reads TGTGCCAGTAAAAGCCTACAAAACATTCAGTACTTC. This translates into CASKSLQNIQYF.

This clonotype was picked up a small number of times. This sequence joins TRBV5-1 and TRBJ2-4; 9 nucleotides agree with TRBD1. CDR3 length equals 14 residues. Germline-derived CDR1 and CDR2 are SGHRS and YFSETQ. V lost 0 bases, J lost 9 bases, and 4 bases stayed unmatched. CDR3 nucleotides: TGCGCCAGCAGCTTGGCCGGACAGGGGAGCATTCAGTACTTC. Protein product: CASSLAGQGSIQYF. Full variable domain (rest looked up from reference TRBV5-1 and TRBJ2-4): KAGVTQTPRYLIKTRGQQVTLSCSPISGHRSVSWYQQTPGQGLQFLFEYFSETQRNKGNFPGRFSGRQFSNSRSEMNVSTLELGDSALYLCASSLAGQGSIQYFGAGTRLSVL.

The chain carries TRBV7-2 and TRBJ2-6; a possible D gene is TRBD1 (6 bases). V was cut by 5 bases and J by 4 bases, with 18 bases left in between. Germline V gives CDR1 SGHTA, CDR2 FQGNSA. The CDR3 totals 17 residues. The CDR3 reads CASSLTGSYSGANVLTF. As DNA, the CDR3 is TGTGCCAGCAGCCTGACAGGCAGTTATTCCGGGGCCAACGTCCTGACTTTC.

In this sample, this clonotype turned up once. J is TRBJ2-1 and V is TRBV11-1, with 10 bases that match TRBD2. V lost 6 bases and J lost 3; bases outside the gene matches: 11. The CDR3 spans 17 residues. CDR1 is SGHAT and CDR2 is FQDESV in the germline V gene (reference sequence). The CDR3 is CASRQKQGTSDYNEQFF. The DNA for the CDR3 is TGTGCCAGCAGACAGAAACAGGGGACTAGCGACTACAATGAGCAGTTCTTC.

This clonotype was seen a few times. The V and J genes are TRBV6-1 and TRBJ2-1; D could derive from TRBD1 or TRBD2 (7 bases each). The CDR3 covers 15 residues. The germline CDR1 and CDR2 sequences are MNHNS and SASEGT. Trimming took 6 bases from V and 6 from J, leaving 18 bases between them. This chain's CDR3 is CASSRGGLIGNEQFF. CDR3 coding DNA: TGTGCCAGCAGCAGGGGGGGATTAATAGGCAATGAGCAGTTCTTC.